The sequence of this T cell receptor (beta chain) was determined in a study of T cell repertoires in cytomegalovirus infection. Study-level background: It was the public TCR beta signatures that indicated both CMV infection and matching HLA type. Study-level findings and limits: Cumulative public TCR beta family frequency identified CMV carriers with the relevant HLA. Clonotype analysis showed dominance of the ex vivo response by HLA-C-restricted CMV-specific TCR beta clonotypes.

CDR1 is SQVTM and CDR2 is ANQGSEA in the germline V gene. Trimming stripped 7 bases from V and 1 base from J, with 3 bases between. This CDR3 is built from 10 residues. A remark on this clonotype: Its antigen is unknown.

TCRdb redid the calling of the reads with MiXCR, one entry per CDR3 protein. The sample holds hundreds of thousands of distinct CDR3 sequences, more than 9% seen once. This chain joins TRBV29-1 and TRBJ2-3; D is ambiguous. The receptor's source is a human donor in good health (CMV status not recorded). Some clones in this sample may be carry-over from other donors' samples. Source material: PBMCs. In DNA form, the CDR3 reads TGCAGCGCTCGCACAGATACGCAGTATTTT. This sequence encodes CSARTDTQYF.